This TCR beta chain is drawn from a study of identical twins. Overall study results and limits: Recombination models fit unrelated individuals' TCR alpha sharing but underestimated twins'. Interpretation of the results relied on cross-sectional statistical analysis and not on following the same donors.

This CDR3 has 13 amino acids. Germline V lookup: CDR1 MNHNS, CDR2 SASEGT. TCRdb analysed the 5' RACE reads with MiXCR anew, one entry per CDR3 protein. Altogether more than 200,000 distinct CDR3 sequences are present, about 14% being singletons, with the ten largest covering 7% to 9.5%. Comment on this clonotype: Antigen unknown. A read error may produce the germline difference seen at one junction end.

Sequencing was carried out using memory (CD45RO+) T cells sorted from blood. This receptor was taken from a woman younger than 35 in good health. The chain links TRBV6-1 to TRBJ2-1; D not resolved. This CDR3 is CASSVNSATNNLF. The CDR3 nucleotides are TGTGCCAGCAGTGTCAACAGTGCTACCAATAATCTCTTC.